The 27 T cell receptor beta chains below all came from one sample that was sequenced in a study of blood T cell repertoires in COVID-19 (TCRdb year 2020). The protocol used for the library was the immunoSEQ multiplex PCR assay. In TCRdb, the immuneACCESS table is reduced to in-frame sequences with V and J assigned. These tables do not hold every clone; where another copy was compared, an unresolved V gene accounts for under half, and the others remain unexplained. This sample has about 190,000 clones in its table, and around 79% of those were observed once. About 13% of the sample rests with the top ten. The sequenced sample was peripheral blood. These receptors came from a man aged 50 or older who had recovered from COVID-19.

The rearrangement links TRBV5-1 to TRBJ1-6; D possibly corresponds to TRBD1 (5 bases). The CDR3 has 14 residues. Trimming left V 3 bases short and J 8 bases short, with 12 bases between. Germline V gene lookup returns CDR1 SGHRS and CDR2 YFSETQ. CDR3 nucleotide sequence: TGCGCCAGCAGCTCAGGCAGGGAGGATTCACCCCTCCACTTT. Translating it yields CASSSGREDSPLHF.

The J gene is TRBJ2-1, the V gene TRBV7-2, with D maybe TRBD2 (5 bases). V lost 6 bases and J 4 bases, leaving 16 bases between the germline ends. The CDR3 totals 15 residues. Per the germline V gene, CDR1 is SGHTA and CDR2 is FQGNSA. Here the CDR3 reads CASRARDEFYNEQFF. The CDR3 nucleotides are TGTGCCAGCAGGGCCCGGGATGAGTTTTACAATGAGCAGTTCTTC.

This clone appeared a few times. V gene TRBV10-1 combines with J gene TRBJ1-3; 7 nucleotides align to TRBD1. Germline CDR1 and CDR2: WNHNN and SYGVQD (reference sequence). This CDR3 has 15 residues. The ends lost 8 bases at V and 0 bases at J; junction bases unmatched: 7. DNA for the CDR3: TGCGCCAGCCCCGGGACAGTGAACTCTGGAAACACCATATATTTT. Its protein product is CASPGTVNSGNTIYF.

Points on this clone: This same CDR3 is encoded by further DNA sequences in the sample. This chain connects TRBV27 to TRBJ1-2, with D tentatively TRBD1 (5 bases). This CDR3 is 14 amino acids long. Germline CDR1 reads MNHEY; CDR2 reads SMNVEV (reference sequence). Trimming removed 0 bases from V and 4 bases from J, with 9 bases in between. The CDR3: CASSLSRDSYGYTF. CDR3 coding DNA: TGTGCCAGCAGTTTATCTCGGGACTCCTATGGCTACACCTTC.

This chain connects TRBV28 to TRBJ2-5; TRBD2 aligns across 9 bases. Looked up from germline, CDR1 is MDHEN and CDR2 is SYDVKM. There are 16 residues in the CDR3. After removal of 5 bases from V and 4 bases from J, the junction contained 11 bases not matched to a gene. The CDR3 region has the DNA TGTGCCAGCAGTCAGGGGGGGGAACTAGCGGGAGAGACCCAGTACTTC. Translated, it gives CASSQGGELAGETQYF.

The gene calls are TRBV6-5 and TRBJ1-6, with D perhaps matching TRBD1 (6 bases). This CDR3 spans 14 amino acids. The V gene's germline CDR1 is MNHEY and CDR2 SVGAGI. V was trimmed by 4 bases and J by 8 bases, leaving 12 bases between them. This CDR3 reads CASSLTGFDSPLHF. As DNA, the CDR3 is TGTGCCAGCAGTTTGACAGGTTTCGATTCACCCCTCCACTTT.

This rearrangement joins TRBV6-2 or TRBV6-3 to TRBJ2-7; D ambiguous. Trimming took off 3 bases at V and 0 bases at J, with 9 bases between the two ends. This CDR3 is 14 amino acids long. Germline CDR1 is MNHEY and CDR2 is SVGEGT. In DNA form, the CDR3 reads TGTGCCAGCAGTTATGGGCTGACCTCCTACGAGCAGTACTTC. Translation: CASSYGLTSYEQYF.

The rearrangement uses TRBV27 and TRBJ2-2; 8 positions agree with TRBD2. V gave up 0 bases and J gave up 6 bases; unmatched junction bases: 6. The germline CDR1 and CDR2 sequences are MNHEY and SMNVEV (reference sequence). The CDR3 consists of 16 residues. The CDR3 DNA reads as TGTGCCAGCAGTTTATCCTTAGCGGGATCGTCCGGGGAGCTGTTTTTT. This gives the protein CASSLSLAGSSGELFF.

The CDR3 region is CASSPPPGNYEQYF. The CDR3 bases are TGTGCCAGCTCACCACCACCAGGAAACTACGAGCAGTACTTC. The chain is built from TRBV18 and TRBJ2-7; no clear D gene. Germline V gene lookup returns CDR1 KGHSH and CDR2 LQKENI. CDR3 length: 14 amino acids. The V end was cut by 0 bases, the J end by 3 bases, with 9 bases between. Combining the CDR3 with reference TRBV18 and TRBJ2-7 gives the whole variable domain NAGVMQNPRHLVRRRGQEARLRCSPMKGHSHVYWYRQLPEEGLKFMVYLQKENIIDESGMPKERFSAEFPKEGPSILRIQQVVRGDSAAYFCASSPPPGNYEQYFGPGTRLTVT.

This rearrangement joins TRBV18 to TRBJ1-4, with 8 bases identical to TRBD1. V trimming: 2 bases; J trimming: 8 bases; junction bases outside the gene matches: 7. Per germline, CDR1 KGHSH and CDR2 LQKENI. CDR3 length equals 15 residues. CDR3 loop: CASSPLSTGEEKLFF. The CDR3 nucleotides are TGTGCCAGCTCACCATTATCGACAGGGGAAGAAAAACTGTTTTTT.

The V call is TRBV5-1, the J call TRBJ1-2; D gene unclear. The CDR3 length is 17 residues. CDR1 SGHRS and CDR2 YFSETQ come from the germline V gene. The ends were cut back, 4 bases at V and 6 bases at J, with 25 bases in the middle. The CDR3 loop is CASSPELPGAGLDGYTF. The CDR3 coding sequence is TGCGCCAGCAGCCCTGAGCTCCCGGGCGCGGGGTTGGATGGCTACACCTTC.

The rearrangement links TRBV6-1 to TRBJ1-2; the D is unclear. V was pared by 3 bases and J by 0 bases, with 17 bases between. This CDR3 has 17 residues. Germline CDR1 and CDR2: MNHNS and SASEGT. In DNA, the CDR3 is TGTGCCAGCAGTGATCAGTTCCGAAGTACCGCTAACTATGGCTACACCTTC. Its protein product is CASSDQFRSTANYGYTF.

The J gene is TRBJ1-1, the V gene TRBV4-1; D remains unclear. CDR3 length: 15 residues. Germline V CDR1 and CDR2: MGHRA, YSYEKL. Trimming cost V 4 bases and J 2 bases, with 14 bases left between them. CDR3 protein: CASSPPPLGNTEAFF. CDR3 DNA: TGCGCCAGCAGCCCGCCCCCGTTGGGCAACACTGAAGCTTTCTTT.

The chain recombines TRBV10-3 with TRBJ2-2; D possibly corresponds to TRBD2 (6 bases). This CDR3 is 17 amino acids long. V gave up 0 bases and J gave up 4 bases, with 15 bases separating them. The V gene's germline CDR1 is ENHRY and CDR2 SYGVKD. The CDR3 DNA sequence: TGTGCCATCAGTGAGTCTCCCGGGGGAGGCGGCACCGGGGAGCTGTTTTTT. The encoded protein is CAISESPGGGGTGELFF.

J is TRBJ2-2 and V is TRBV6-5, with 10 bases lining up with TRBD1. The V gene end was trimmed by 8 bases and the J gene end by 6 bases; junction bases not matched to a gene: 6. The CDR3 is 14 residues long. Germline V gives CDR1 MNHEY, CDR2 SVGAGI. CDR3 amino acids: CASGGTGVSGELFF. For the CDR3, the DNA is TGTGCCAGCGGGGGGACAGGGGTTTCCGGGGAGCTGTTTTTT.

This clone was found a few times. This chain's CDR3 is CASSPQGAGELFF. CDR3 in DNA: TGTGCCAGCAGTCCACAGGGGGCCGGGGAGCTGTTTTTT. The gene calls are TRBV12-3 or TRBV12-4 and TRBJ2-2, with TRBD1 identical over 8 bases. There are 13 residues in the CDR3. V trimming: 5 bases; J trimming: 6 bases; junction bases outside the gene matches: 2.

The V gene is TRBV30, the J gene TRBJ1-6; D gene ambiguous. Trimming removed 5 bases from V and 0 bases from J, with 8 bases in between. Germline V gene data show CDR1 as GTSNPN and CDR2 as SVGIG (reference sequence). The CDR3 has 14 residues. The CDR3 coding sequence is TGTGCCTGGGGGTCGAGCTCCTATAATTCACCCCTCCACTTT. Its protein is CAWGSSSYNSPLHF.

This clone was counted only a few times. The rearrangement links TRBV14 to TRBJ2-7; TRBD1 matches 8 bases. The junction had 4 bases not matched to a gene; V was cut back by 4 bases and J by 2 bases. CDR1 and CDR2 (germline): SGHDN, FVKESK. This CDR3 is built from 14 residues. The CDR3 DNA is TGTGCCAGCAGCCGAGGACAGGGAGCCTACGAGCAGTACTTC. Its protein is CASSRGQGAYEQYF.

This chain's CDR3 is CATRSGTGGGGYTF. The CDR3, as DNA: TGTGCCACCAGGTCCGGGACAGGGGGAGGTGGCTACACCTTC. J is TRBJ1-2 and V is TRBV24-1; 11 bases map to TRBD1. This CDR3 comprises 14 residues. Germline V lookup: CDR1 KGHDR, CDR2 SFDVKD. Trimming at V came to 7 bases and at J to 7 bases, leaving 7 bases not matched to a gene.

DNA of the CDR3: TGCGCCAGCAGCTTGATTCACAGGGAGGGGGAGACCCAGTACTTC. Translating it yields CASSLIHREGETQYF. This chain links TRBV5-1 with TRBJ2-5; TRBD2 is a possible D gene (7 bases). The CDR3 has 15 amino acids. Germline assignment: CDR1 SGHRS and CDR2 YFSETQ. V lost 1 base and J lost 5, with 15 bases in between. Combining the CDR3 with reference TRBV5-1 and TRBJ2-5 gives the whole variable domain KAGVTQTPRYLIKTRGQQVTLSCSPISGHRSVSWYQQTPGQGLQFLFEYFSETQRNKGNFPGRFSGRQFSNSRSEMNVSTLELGDSALYLCASSLIHREGETQYFGPGTRLLVL.

This clone was recorded once. The rearrangement uses TRBV2 and TRBJ2-2; D might be TRBD2 (5 bases). Germline V CDR1 and CDR2: SNHLY, FYNNEI. Trimming pared 7 bases from V and 5 bases from J, leaving 14 bases between. The CDR3 length is 14 residues. DNA of the CDR3: TGTGCCAGCACGGAGGCCCCGGGAACCGGGGAGCTGTTTTTT. It encodes CASTEAPGTGELFF. The full variable domain, rest sourced from reference TRBV2 and TRBJ2-2, is EPEVTQTPSHQVTQMGQEVILRCVPISNHLYFYWYRQILGQKVEFLVSFYNNEISEKSEIFDDQFSVERPDGSNFTLKIRSTKLEDSAMYFCASTEAPGTGELFFGEGSRLTVL.

CDR3 loop: CASSAQGLAKTYEQYF. Written as DNA, the CDR3 is TGTGCCAGCAGCGCCCAGGGACTAGCGAAAACCTACGAGCAGTACTTC. The V call is TRBV9, the J call TRBJ2-7; the match to TRBD2 covers 10 bases. The CDR3 runs to 16 residues. CDR1 SGDLS and CDR2 YYNGEE come from the germline V gene. V lost 3 bases and J lost 2; bases outside the gene matches: 8.

Only one count was recorded for this clone. This chain links TRBV6-2 or TRBV6-3 with TRBJ2-3; D might be TRBD1 (5 bases). V dropped 4 bases and J dropped 0 bases, with 17 bases sitting between them. CDR1 is MNHEY, CDR2 SVGEGT, per germline. The CDR3 spans 17 residues. CDR3 protein: CASSSQQVSSSTDTQYF. As DNA, the CDR3 is TGTGCCAGCAGTTCACAACAGGTCTCCTCTAGCACAGATACGCAGTATTTT.

The chain combines TRBV7-8 with TRBJ1-1, with 7 bases fitting TRBD1. From germline, CDR1 is SGHVS and CDR2 FQNEAQ. CDR3 length: 15 residues. After removal of 5 bases from V and 4 bases from J, the junction contained 10 bases not matched to a gene. CDR3 DNA sequence: TGTGCCAGCAGCCCATACAGGGGTTGGAGCACTGAAGCTTTCTTT. Protein product: CASSPYRGWSTEAFF.

V gene TRBV19 combines with J gene TRBJ2-6; possibly TRBD1 for D (6 bases). The germline CDR1 and CDR2 sequences are LNHDA and SQIVND (reference sequence). This CDR3 contains 18 residues. The V and J ends lost 1 base and 2 bases respectively, with 15 bases between them. CDR3 sequence: CASSIVHPQGPGANVLTF. As DNA, the CDR3 is TGTGCCAGTAGTATAGTCCATCCTCAGGGGCCTGGGGCCAACGTCCTGACTTTC.

With regard to this clone: The same CDR3 arises from other DNA sequences in this sample as well. The chain uses TRBV19 and TRBJ2-1; D is ambiguous. CDR3 length: 13 amino acids. The V gene's germline CDR1 is LNHDA and CDR2 SQIVND (reference sequence). The V gene lost 3 bases and the J gene lost 6 bases, with 9 bases spanning the gap. This CDR3 reads CASSILPSNEQFF. Written as DNA, the CDR3 is TGTGCCAGTAGTATTTTGCCTAGCAATGAGCAGTTCTTC.

There are a few counts of this clone. V and J are TRBV5-4 and TRBJ2-3, with 16 bases identical to TRBD2. Germline CDR1 and CDR2: SGHNT and YYREEE (reference sequence). The CDR3 is made up of 18 amino acids. J was trimmed by 0 bases and V by 3 bases; bases with no gene match: 4. In DNA form, the CDR3 reads TGTGCCAGCAGCTGGGGGACTAGCGGGAGGGGGAGCACAGATACGCAGTATTTT. Translating it yields CASSWGTSGRGSTDTQYF.